Below, 28 T cell receptor beta chains from the same sample are listed, as sequenced in a study of blood T cells in healthy people across ages. The second PCR ran roughly 6 to 11 cycles with a sample-barcoded 5' primer and J-beta primers. TCRdb ran MiXCR on the 5' RACE reads and lists one entry per CDR3 protein. The sample contains 540,000 or so distinct CDR3 sequences, around 50% of which appear only once. Sequencing was done on a sample of blood. The receptors come from an elderly man in good health.

This clonotype was detected a few times. This chain uses TRBV27 with TRBJ2-7; 9 bases are a match to TRBD2. J was trimmed by 12 bases and V by 6 bases; bases with no gene match: 9. Germline V gene lookup returns CDR1 MNHEY and CDR2 SMNVEV (reference sequence). This CDR3 comprises 12 residues. CDR3 region: CASSTPSGRRYF. CDR3 bases: TGTGCCAGCAGCACACCGAGCGGGAGGCGGTACTTC.

The chain combines TRBV29-1 with TRBJ1-1; the D gene is possibly TRBD1 (5 bases). Trimming took off 4 bases at V and 12 bases at J, with 18 bases between the two ends. Looked up from germline, CDR1 is SQVTM and CDR2 is ANQGSEA. This CDR3 spans 12 amino acids. CDR3 DNA: TGCAGCGTTGGGGAGGGGCGTACTGGAACTTTCTTT. It is translated as CSVGEGRTGTFF.

This clonotype was seen ten or more times. A much larger clone differs from this one at a single base, so this may be a read error. The rearrangement links TRBV28 to TRBJ2-7, with no clear D. V was pared by 5 bases and J by 3 bases, with 5 bases between. Germline CDR1 reads MDHEN; CDR2 reads SYDVKM. The CDR3 runs to 11 residues. CDR3 sequence reads: CASSPFYEQYF. The CDR3 DNA reads as TGTGCCAGCAGTCCCTTCTACGAGCAGTACTTC.

This clonotype has ten or more counts. The CDR3 sequence is CASRLAGDNEQFF. CDR3 bases: TGTGCCAGCAGGCTAGCGGGGGACAATGAGCAGTTCTTC. The chain couples TRBV6-5 to TRBJ2-1; 10 nucleotides line up with TRBD2. V was pared by 6 bases and J by 5 bases, with 1 base of the junction left unmatched. Germline CDR1 MNHEY, CDR2 SVGAGI. The CDR3 totals 13 residues.

This clonotype came up a few times. J is TRBJ2-1 and V is TRBV6-2 or TRBV6-3; D ambiguous. V was pared by 7 bases and J by 3 bases, with 13 bases between. CDR3 size: 14 residues. Germline V CDR1 and CDR2: MNHEY, SVGEGT. The CDR3 bases are TGTGCCAGCACCGGGTATCCTGGCTACAATGAGCAGTTCTTC. It yields the protein CASTGYPGYNEQFF.

This clonotype has at least ten counts. The rearrangement uses TRBV6-6 and TRBJ2-5; 10 bases line up with TRBD2. V lost 6 bases and J lost 0; bases outside the gene matches: 4. Germline V gives CDR1 MNHNY, CDR2 SVGAGI (reference sequence). CDR3 length equals 15 residues. CDR3 DNA: TGTGCCAGCAGAGGGACTAGCGTTTACCAAGAGACCCAGTACTTC. Translating it yields CASRGTSVYQETQYF.

The CDR3 region is CAISEGQGVLEGTQFF. CDR3 DNA sequence: TGTGCCATCAGTGAAGGACAGGGGGTCTTGGAGGGGACCCAGTTCTTC. This chain uses TRBV10-3 with TRBJ2-1, with 10 bases identical to TRBD1. Germline-derived CDR1 and CDR2 are ENHRY and SYGVKD. V was clipped by 3 bases and J by 13 bases; unmatched bases: 15. The CDR3 spans 16 residues.

This clonotype was seen repeatedly, ten times or more. The V call is TRBV6-6, the J call TRBJ2-3; D remains unclear. V gave up 3 bases and J gave up 4 bases, with 8 bases separating them. CDR3 length equals 13 residues. Germline V gene lookup returns CDR1 MNHNY and CDR2 SVGAGI (reference sequence). CDR3 region: CASSYNPSDTQYF. The CDR3 DNA sequence: TGTGCCAGCAGTTATAATCCGTCAGATACGCAGTATTTT.

The chain couples TRBV28 to TRBJ2-7, with a weak D call TRBD1 (6 bases). Trimming shortened V by 7 bases and J by 1 base, and 11 bases separated the two germline ends. Germline CDR1 is MDHEN and CDR2 is SYDVKM. The CDR3 totals 13 residues. The CDR3: CASIQGFSYEQYF. Written as DNA, the CDR3 is TGTGCCAGCATACAGGGCTTTTCCTACGAGCAGTACTTC.

CDR3 nucleotides: TGTGCCAGCAGTTACGGTCGGGGAGGCAGGGGTCAAGAGACCCAGTACTTC. Its protein product is CASSYGRGGRGQETQYF. V gene TRBV6-2 or TRBV6-3 combines with J gene TRBJ2-5, with D perhaps given as TRBD1 or TRBD2 (6 bases each). The germline V gene encodes CDR1 MNHEY and CDR2 SVGEGT. The V end lost 2 bases, the J end lost 2 bases, and 18 bases lay between the germline ends. The CDR3 is 17 amino acids.

This clonotype was detected many times. The chain carries TRBV6-6 and TRBJ1-5; D is uncertain. Trimming cost V 4 bases and J 9 bases, with 7 bases left between them. The CDR3 is made up of 11 amino acids. The germline V gene has CDR1 MNHNY and CDR2 SVGAGI (reference sequence). The CDR3, as DNA: TGTGCCAGCAGTTCCGGAGGGCCCCAGCATTTT. The encoded protein is CASSSGGPQHF.

At least ten counts were recorded for this clonotype. The rearrangement uses TRBV7-2 and TRBJ2-5, with a tentative D call TRBD2 (6 bases). V gave up 5 bases and J gave up 0 bases, with 16 bases separating them. The CDR3 loop spans 16 amino acids. Germline V CDR1 and CDR2: SGHTA, FQGNSA. The CDR3 here is CASSPRRGLDQETQYF. CDR3 nucleotides: TGTGCCAGCAGCCCCAGGCGGGGTCTAGACCAAGAGACCCAGTACTTC.

In regard to this clonotype: One end of the junction varies from germline; a read error may be responsible. This chain joins TRBV28 and TRBJ2-1; D possibly corresponds to TRBD2 (5 bases). From germline, CDR1 is MDHEN and CDR2 SYDVKM. The CDR3 is 12 residues long. CDR3 DNA: TGTGCCGGCAGAACGGACTTTAATGAGCAGTTCTTC. Protein sequence: CAGRTDFNEQFF.

Concerning this clonotype itself: The germline gene is not matched at one end of the junction; a read error may be the cause. The V gene is TRBV27, the J gene TRBJ1-1; 9 bases align to TRBD1. Germline lookup yields CDR1 MNHEY and CDR2 SMNVEV (reference sequence). The CDR3 length is 16 residues. The chain's CDR3 is CASSLSRTGVDTEAFF. The CDR3 DNA reads as TGTGCCAGCAGTCTATCTAGGACAGGGGTCGACACTGAAGCTTTCTTT.

This chain joins TRBV4-3 and TRBJ1-4; 8 bases are a match to TRBD1. The CDR3 is 13 residues long. The V and J ends lost 4 bases and 7 bases, in that order; junction bases with no gene match: 2. The V gene's germline CDR1 is LGHNA and CDR2 YSLEER. The CDR3 loop is CASSRTGSEKLFF. As DNA, the CDR3 is TGCGCCAGCAGCCGGACAGGGAGTGAAAAACTGTTTTTT.

In its sample, this clonotype was seen a few times. The CDR3 loop reads CASSQQSTNEKLFF. The CDR3 nucleotides are TGTGCCAGCAGCCAGCAGTCAACTAATGAAAAACTGTTTTTT. The chain employs TRBV7-2 and TRBJ1-4; the D is unclear. The germline V gene has CDR1 SGHTA and CDR2 FQGNSA. V lost 5 bases, J lost 0 bases, and 7 bases lay in between. The CDR3 has 14 amino acids.

CDR3 sequence: CASSEGTGGAYEQYF. The CDR3 nucleotides read TGTGCCAGCAGCGAGGGGACAGGGGGCGCGTACGAGCAGTACTTC. This sequence joins TRBV11-1 and TRBJ2-5; TRBD1 agrees at 12 bases. The J call may be in error: the DNA end matches TRBJ2-7 better. The CDR3 has 15 residues. The germline V gene has CDR1 SGHAT and CDR2 FQDESV (reference sequence).

The chain joins TRBV5-1 to TRBJ2-4, with unresolved D. The assigned J gene may be wrong: the sequence end matches TRBJ2-7 better. Per germline, CDR1 SGHRS and CDR2 YFSETQ. The CDR3 contains 15 residues. For the CDR3, the DNA is TGCGCCAGCAGCTTGGGCGGCGGTGGTCGCTACGAGCAGTACTTC. Residues: CASSLGGGGRYEQYF.

This clonotype has a single count. The chain couples TRBV11-1 to TRBJ2-6, with D perhaps TRBD1 (6 bases). V lost 3 bases and J 3 bases, leaving 9 bases between the germline ends. There are 15 residues in the CDR3. CDR1 and CDR2 (germline): SGHAT, FQDESV (reference sequence). The CDR3 DNA follows: TGTGCCAGCAGCTTTGGCAGGGGTGGGGCCAACGTCCTGACTTTC. Protein: CASSFGRGGANVLTF.

About this clonotype itself: Relative to the germline gene, one junction end is altered; a read error may explain this. V is TRBV7-6 and J is TRBJ2-1; perhaps D is TRBD1 or TRBD2 (5 bases each). The V gene's germline CDR1 is SGHVS and CDR2 FNYEAQ. The CDR3 length is 17 residues. The CDR3 region has the DNA TGTGTCAGCAGCTTAGTTCACAGTGGGACCCCGGGAAATGAGCAGTTCTTC. It is translated as CVSSLVHSGTPGNEQFF.

This clonotype was seen a handful of times. This chain uses TRBV7-2 with TRBJ2-1, with TRBD2 matching over 14 bases. The germline V gene has CDR1 SGHTA and CDR2 FQGNSA. V was clipped by 5 bases and J by 4 bases; unmatched bases: 4. The CDR3 consists of 16 residues. CDR3 region: CASSRLAGGVYNEQFF. The CDR3 coding sequence is TGTGCCAGCAGCCGACTAGCGGGGGGGGTTTACAATGAGCAGTTCTTC.

The sample holds a few counts of this clonotype. The chain joins TRBV6-5 to TRBJ2-6; possible D gene TRBD1, 6 bases. V lost 0 bases to trimming and J lost 2 bases, with 8 bases between them. Germline V gene sequence: CDR1 MNHEY, CDR2 SVGAGI. This CDR3 is built from 16 residues. This chain's CDR3 is CASSYSPGAGANVLTF. In DNA form, the CDR3 reads TGTGCCAGCAGTTACTCTCCAGGGGCTGGGGCCAACGTCCTGACTTTC.

The chain links TRBV20-1 to TRBJ2-1; 10 bases are shared with TRBD2. The V and J ends lost 6 bases and 8 bases, in that order; junction bases with no gene match: 10. Germline V gives CDR1 DFQATT, CDR2 SNEGSKA (reference sequence). The CDR3 loop spans 14 amino acids. The CDR3 sequence: CSAEPGLATYEQFF. The CDR3 DNA sequence: TGCAGTGCAGAGCCGGGACTAGCGACTTATGAGCAGTTCTTC.

This clonotype has at least ten counts. This chain joins TRBV6-6 and TRBJ2-6; 11 bases align to TRBD2. There are 17 residues in the CDR3. V lost 0 bases, J lost 11 bases, and 9 bases stayed unmatched. Per the germline V gene, CDR1 is MNHNY and CDR2 is SVGAGI (reference sequence). CDR3: CASSYSEFIAGGHVLTF. In nucleotides, the CDR3 is TGTGCCAGCAGTTACTCGGAATTCATAGCGGGAGGGCACGTCCTGACTTTC.

The chain couples TRBV2 to TRBJ2-5; the match to TRBD2 covers 11 bases. With V trimmed by 9 bases and J by 0 bases, 15 bases remained unmatched. Germline-derived CDR1 and CDR2 are SNHLY and FYNNEI. The CDR3 extends over 18 amino acids. The CDR3 region is CARTPPHRTSGYQETQYF. CDR3 nucleotides: TGTGCCAGGACACCGCCCCACAGGACTAGCGGGTACCAAGAGACCCAGTACTTC.

This clonotype was counted a few times. The chain has TRBV7-2 and TRBJ2-1, with 9 bases that match TRBD1. The CDR3 length is 15 residues. The J segment lost 6 bases and the V segment lost 0 bases, leaving 3 bases of the junction unmatched. Per germline, CDR1 SGHTA and CDR2 FQGNSA. CDR3 nucleotides: TGTGCCAGCAGCTTAGCGGGACAGGGTTTCAATGAGCAGTTCTTC. Amino acids: CASSLAGQGFNEQFF. Full variable domain (missing parts from reference TRBV7-2 and TRBJ2-1): GAGVSQSPSNKVTEKGKDVELRCDPISGHTALYWYRQSLGQGLEFLIYFQGNSAPDKSGLPSDRFSAERTGGSVSTLTIQRTQQEDSAVYLCASSLAGQGFNEQFFGPGTRLTVL.

CDR3 DNA sequence: TGTGCCAGCAGTTTAGGCAGGCAGAGCACAATCCCAGATACGCAGTATTTT. Translating it yields CASSLGRQSTIPDTQYF. The chain carries TRBV12-3 or TRBV12-4 and TRBJ2-3; D is undetermined. This CDR3 has 17 residues. The V end lost 1 base, the J end lost 4 bases, and 18 bases lay between the germline ends.

The V gene is TRBV11-2, the J gene TRBJ2-7; 8 nucleotides agree with TRBD2. CDR3 size: 14 residues. The germline V gene has CDR1 SGHAT and CDR2 FQNNGV. The junction had 6 bases not matched to a gene; V was cut back by 5 bases and J by 3 bases. CDR3 amino acids: CASSITSGVYEQYF. In nucleotides, the CDR3 is TGTGCCAGCAGCATAACTAGCGGAGTCTACGAGCAGTACTTC.